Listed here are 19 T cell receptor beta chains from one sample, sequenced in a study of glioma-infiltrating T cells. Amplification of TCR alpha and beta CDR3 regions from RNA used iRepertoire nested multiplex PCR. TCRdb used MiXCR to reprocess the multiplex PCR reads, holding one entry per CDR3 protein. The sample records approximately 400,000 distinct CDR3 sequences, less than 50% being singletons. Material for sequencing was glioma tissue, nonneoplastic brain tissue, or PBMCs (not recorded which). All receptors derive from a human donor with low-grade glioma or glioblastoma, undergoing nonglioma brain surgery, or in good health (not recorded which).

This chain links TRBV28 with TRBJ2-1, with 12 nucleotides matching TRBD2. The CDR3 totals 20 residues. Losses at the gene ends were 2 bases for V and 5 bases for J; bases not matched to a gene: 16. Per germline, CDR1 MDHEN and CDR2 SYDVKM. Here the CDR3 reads CASSLPGILLAGGTNNEQFF. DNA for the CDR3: TGTGCCAGCAGTTTACCGGGGATACTTCTAGCGGGAGGGACGAACAATGAGCAGTTCTTC.

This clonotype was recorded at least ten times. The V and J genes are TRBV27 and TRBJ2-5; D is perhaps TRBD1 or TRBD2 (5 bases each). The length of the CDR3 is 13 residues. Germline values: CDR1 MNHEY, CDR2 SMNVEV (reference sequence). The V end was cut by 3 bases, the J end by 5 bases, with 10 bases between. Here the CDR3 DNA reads TGTGCCAGCAGTTTCTACTGGGGGGAGACCCAGTACTTC. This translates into CASSFYWGETQYF.

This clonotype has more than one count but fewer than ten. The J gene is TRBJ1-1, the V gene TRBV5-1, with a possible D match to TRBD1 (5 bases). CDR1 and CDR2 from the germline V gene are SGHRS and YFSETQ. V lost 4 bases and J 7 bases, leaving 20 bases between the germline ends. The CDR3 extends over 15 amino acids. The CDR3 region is CASSPTTGPSVEAFF. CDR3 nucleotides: TGCGCCAGCAGCCCAACGACGGGACCCTCTGTTGAAGCTTTCTTT.

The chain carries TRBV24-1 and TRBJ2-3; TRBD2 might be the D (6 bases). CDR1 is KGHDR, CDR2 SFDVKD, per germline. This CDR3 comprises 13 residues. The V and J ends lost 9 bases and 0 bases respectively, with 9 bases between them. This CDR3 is CATAGFSTDTQYF. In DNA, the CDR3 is TGTGCCACCGCGGGGTTTAGCACAGATACGCAGTATTTT.

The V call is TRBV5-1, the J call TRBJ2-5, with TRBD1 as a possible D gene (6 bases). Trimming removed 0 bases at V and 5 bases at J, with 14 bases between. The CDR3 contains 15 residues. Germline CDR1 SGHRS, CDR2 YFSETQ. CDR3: CASSLDSRGSETQYF. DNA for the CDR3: TGCGCCAGCAGCTTGGACTCCAGGGGCAGCGAGACCCAGTACTTC. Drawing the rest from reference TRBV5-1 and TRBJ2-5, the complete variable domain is KAGVTQTPRYLIKTRGQQVTLSCSPISGHRSVSWYQQTPGQGLQFLFEYFSETQRNKGNFPGRFSGRQFSNSRSEMNVSTLELGDSALYLCASSLDSRGSETQYFGPGTRLLVL.

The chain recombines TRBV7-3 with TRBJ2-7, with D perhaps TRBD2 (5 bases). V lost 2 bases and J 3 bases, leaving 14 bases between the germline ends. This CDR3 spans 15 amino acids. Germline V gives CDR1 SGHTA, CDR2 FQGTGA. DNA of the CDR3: TGTGCCAGCAGCTTAGAAGGAGGACTCATCTACGAGCAGTACTTC. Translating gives CASSLEGGLIYEQYF.

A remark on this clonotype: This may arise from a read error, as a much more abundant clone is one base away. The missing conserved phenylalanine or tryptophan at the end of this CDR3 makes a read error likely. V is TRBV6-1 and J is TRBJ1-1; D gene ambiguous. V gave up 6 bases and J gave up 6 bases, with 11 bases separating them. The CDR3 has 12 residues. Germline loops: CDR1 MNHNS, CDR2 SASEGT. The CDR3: CASRPNRAEAFY. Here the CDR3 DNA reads TGTGCCAGCAGGCCAAATAGGGCTGAAGCTTTCTAT.

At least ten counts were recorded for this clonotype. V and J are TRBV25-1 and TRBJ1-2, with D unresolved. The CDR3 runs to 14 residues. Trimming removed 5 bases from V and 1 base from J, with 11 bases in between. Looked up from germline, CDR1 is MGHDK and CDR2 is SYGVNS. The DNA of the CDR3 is TGTGCCAGCAGTTTTGGATACAGTAACTATGGCTACACCTTC. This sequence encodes CASSFGYSNYGYTF.

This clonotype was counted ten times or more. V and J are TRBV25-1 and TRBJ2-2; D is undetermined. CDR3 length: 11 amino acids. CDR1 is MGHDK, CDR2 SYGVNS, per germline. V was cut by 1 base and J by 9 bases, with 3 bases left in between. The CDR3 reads CASSEFRELFF. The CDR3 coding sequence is TGTGCCAGCAGTGAATTTCGGGAGCTGTTTTTT.

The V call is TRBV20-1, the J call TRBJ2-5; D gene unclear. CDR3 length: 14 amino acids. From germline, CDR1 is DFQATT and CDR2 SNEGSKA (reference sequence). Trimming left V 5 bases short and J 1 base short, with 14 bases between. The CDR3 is CSAPNYQPQETQYF. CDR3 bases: TGCAGTGCTCCCAACTACCAGCCCCAAGAGACCCAGTACTTC.

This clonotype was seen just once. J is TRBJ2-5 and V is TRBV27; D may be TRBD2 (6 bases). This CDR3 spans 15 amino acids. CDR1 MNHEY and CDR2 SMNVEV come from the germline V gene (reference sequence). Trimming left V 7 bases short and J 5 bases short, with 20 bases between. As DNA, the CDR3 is TGTGCCAGCATTCGAGACCCCAGCGGGTCGGAGACCCAGTACTTC. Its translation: CASIRDPSGSETQYF.

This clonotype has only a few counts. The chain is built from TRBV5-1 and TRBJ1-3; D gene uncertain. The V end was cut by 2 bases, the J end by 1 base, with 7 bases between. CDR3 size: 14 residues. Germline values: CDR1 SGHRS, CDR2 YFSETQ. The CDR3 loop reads CASSFEASGNTIYF. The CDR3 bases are TGCGCCAGCAGCTTTGAGGCTTCTGGAAACACCATATATTTT.

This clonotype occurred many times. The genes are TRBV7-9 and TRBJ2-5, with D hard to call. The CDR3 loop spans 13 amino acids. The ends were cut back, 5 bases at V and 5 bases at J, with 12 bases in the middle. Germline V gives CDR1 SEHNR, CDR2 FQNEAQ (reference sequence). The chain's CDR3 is CASSDVIEETQYF. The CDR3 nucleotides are TGTGCCAGCAGCGATGTAATCGAGGAGACCCAGTACTTC. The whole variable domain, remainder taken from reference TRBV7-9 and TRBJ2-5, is DTGVSQNPRHKITKRGQNVTFRCDPISEHNRLYWYRQTLGQGPEFLTYFQNEAQLEKSRLLSDRFSAERPKGSFSTLEIQRTEQGDSAMYLCASSDVIEETQYFGPGTRLLVL.

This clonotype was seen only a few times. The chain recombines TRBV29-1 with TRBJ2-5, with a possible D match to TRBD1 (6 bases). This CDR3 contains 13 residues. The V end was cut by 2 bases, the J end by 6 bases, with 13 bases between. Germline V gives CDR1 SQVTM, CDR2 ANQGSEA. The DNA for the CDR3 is TGCAGCGTTGAATCGACAGGAAGGCAGACCCAGTACTTC. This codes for CSVESTGRQTQYF.

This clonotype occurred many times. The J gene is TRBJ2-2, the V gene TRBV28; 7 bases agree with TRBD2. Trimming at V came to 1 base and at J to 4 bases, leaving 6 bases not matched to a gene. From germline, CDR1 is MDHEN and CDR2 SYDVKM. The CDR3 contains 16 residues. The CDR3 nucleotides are TGTGCCAGCAGTTTATACGAGGGAGGGCCCACCGGGGAGCTGTTTTTT. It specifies CASSLYEGGPTGELFF.

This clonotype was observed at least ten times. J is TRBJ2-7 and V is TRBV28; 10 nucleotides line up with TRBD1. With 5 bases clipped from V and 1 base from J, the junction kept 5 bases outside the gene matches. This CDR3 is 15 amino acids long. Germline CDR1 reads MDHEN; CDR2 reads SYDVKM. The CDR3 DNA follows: TGTGCCAGCAGTGCACCGGGACAGGGGTCCTACGAGCAGTACTTC. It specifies CASSAPGQGSYEQYF.

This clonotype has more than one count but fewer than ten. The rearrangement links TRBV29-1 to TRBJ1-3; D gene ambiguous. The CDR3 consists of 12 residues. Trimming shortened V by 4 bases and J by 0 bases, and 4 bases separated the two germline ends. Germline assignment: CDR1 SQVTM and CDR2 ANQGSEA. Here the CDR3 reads CSVGLSGNTIYF. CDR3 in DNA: TGCAGCGTTGGACTCTCTGGAAACACCATATATTTT.

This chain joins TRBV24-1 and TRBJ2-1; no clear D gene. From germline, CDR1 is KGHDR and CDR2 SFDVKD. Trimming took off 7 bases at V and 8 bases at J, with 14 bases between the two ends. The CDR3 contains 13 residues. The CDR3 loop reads CATRRRVFDEQFF. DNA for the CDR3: TGTGCCACCAGGCGCAGAGTCTTCGATGAGCAGTTCTTC.

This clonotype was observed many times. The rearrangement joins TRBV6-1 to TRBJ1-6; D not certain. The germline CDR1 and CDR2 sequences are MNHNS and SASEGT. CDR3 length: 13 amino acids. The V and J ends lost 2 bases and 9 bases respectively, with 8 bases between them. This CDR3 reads CASSETVRSPLHF. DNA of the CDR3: TGTGCCAGCAGTGAAACGGTCCGTTCACCCCTCCACTTT.